Listed below are T cell receptor beta chains from one sample, sequenced in a study of T-cell reconstitution after alpha-beta-depleted transplantation in children. MiXCR, applied by TCRdb to the PCR reads, yields one record per CDR3 protein. Here the sample spans some 600,000 distinct CDR3 sequences, 10% to 15% being singletons. The sequencing here drew on PBMCs, mostly from graft donor cells, taken 360 days after TCRalphabeta/CD19-depleted stem cell transplant. All receptors derive from a male patient between 10 and 17 years old who had a stem cell transplant for acute myeloid leukemia, so the T cells may come from the graft donor. Both conserved end residues are part of each CDR3. A D gene is named only where the DNA matches it firmly. A row's size may be missing; if present it is once, few, many or a size class.

v_call: TRBV24-1; clone_size: many; j_call: TRBJ2-2; d_call: NA; cdr3_aa: CATSDFVWGVGELFF; cdr3_nt: TGTGCCACCAGTGATTTTGTATGGGGCGTCGGGGAGCTGTTTTTT
v_call: TRBV7-2; clone_size: NA; j_call: TRBJ1-1; d_call: NA; cdr3_aa: CASSTIGGSREGEAFF; cdr3_nt: TGTGCCAGCAGCACGATAGGGGGTAGCAGGGAAGGGGAAGCTTTCTTT
v_call: TRBV7-3; clone_size: few; j_call: TRBJ2-7; d_call: NA; cdr3_aa: CASSLTRGDSYEQYF; cdr3_nt: TGTGCCAGCAGCTTAACCAGGGGCGACTCCTACGAGCAGTACTTC
v_call: TRBV10-3; clone_size: NA; j_call: TRBJ2-7; d_call: TRBD1; cdr3_aa: CAISGDSPSYEQYF; cdr3_nt: TGTGCCATCAGTGGGGACAGCCCCTCCTACGAGCAGTACTTC
v_call: TRBV7-8; clone_size: few; j_call: TRBJ2-4; d_call: NA; cdr3_aa: CASSPPTGPLAKNIQYF; cdr3_nt: TGTGCCAGCAGCCCGCCGACAGGACCCCTAGCCAAAAACATTCAGTACTTC
v_call: TRBV29-1; clone_size: many; j_call: TRBJ2-1; d_call: NA; cdr3_aa: CSPRLFSYNEQFF; cdr3_nt: TGCAGCCCCCGACTATTCTCCTACAATGAGCAGTTCTTC
v_call: TRBV29-1; clone_size: NA; j_call: TRBJ2-1; d_call: NA; cdr3_aa: CSVEVPNEQFF; cdr3_nt: TGCAGCGTTGAAGTGCCAAATGAGCAGTTCTTC
v_call: TRBV11-1; clone_size: few; j_call: TRBJ2-5; d_call: TRBD2; cdr3_aa: CSSSLGQSGTFIDQYQETQYF; cdr3_nt: TGTTCCAGCAGCTTAGGCCAAAGCGGGACTTTCATTGATCAGTACCAAGAGACCCAGTACTTC
v_call: TRBV5-1; clone_size: NA; j_call: TRBJ2-1; d_call: NA; cdr3_aa: CASSPVDYLSEQFF; cdr3_nt: TGCGCCAGCAGCCCGGTAGATTATTTGAGTGAGCAGTTCTTC
v_call: TRBV29-1; clone_size: few; j_call: TRBJ2-7; d_call: NA; cdr3_aa: CSVAVEGRTYEQYF; cdr3_nt: TGCAGCGTGGCCGTAGAAGGACGGACCTACGAGCAGTACTTC
v_call: TRBV12-5; clone_size: few; j_call: TRBJ2-3; d_call: NA; cdr3_aa: CASGLGLDTDTQYF; cdr3_nt: TGTGCTAGTGGTTTGGGACTAGACACAGATACGCAGTATTTT
v_call: TRBV28; clone_size: many; j_call: TRBJ2-7; d_call: TRBD2; cdr3_aa: CASSLRLARDEQYF; cdr3_nt: TGTGCCAGCAGTTTAAGACTAGCGAGGGACGAGCAGTACTTC
v_call: TRBV7-2; clone_size: NA; j_call: TRBJ2-2; d_call: NA; cdr3_aa: CASSRPSNTGELFF; cdr3_nt: TGTGCCAGCAGCCGCCCGTCGAACACCGGGGAGCTGTTTTTT
v_call: TRBV30; clone_size: NA; j_call: TRBJ2-3; d_call: TRBD2; cdr3_aa: CAWSAPSGSTDTQYF; cdr3_nt: TGTGCCTGGAGTGCCCCTAGCGGGAGCACAGATACGCAGTATTTT
v_call: TRBV2; clone_size: few; j_call: TRBJ2-2; d_call: TRBD2; cdr3_aa: CASSPLAGADTGELFF; cdr3_nt: TGTGCCAGCAGTCCTCTAGCGGGAGCCGACACCGGGGAGCTGTTTTTT
v_call: TRBV6-5; clone_size: NA; j_call: TRBJ2-1; d_call: NA; cdr3_aa: CASSYSRDEQFF; cdr3_nt: TGTGCCAGCAGTTACTCTCGGGATGAGCAGTTCTTC
v_call: TRBV5-5; clone_size: NA; j_call: TRBJ2-1; d_call: TRBD2; cdr3_aa: CASTSLAGVANEQFF; cdr3_nt: TGTGCCAGCACCTCACTAGCGGGAGTCGCCAATGAGCAGTTCTTC
v_call: TRBV7-9; clone_size: few; j_call: TRBJ2-7; d_call: TRBD1; cdr3_aa: CASSTDRGPSEQYF; cdr3_nt: TGTGCCAGCAGCACGGACAGGGGGCCTTCCGAGCAGTACTTC
v_call: TRBV29-1; clone_size: few; j_call: TRBJ1-2; d_call: NA; cdr3_aa: CSVVKVGFYGYTF; cdr3_nt: TGCAGCGTTGTTAAGGTGGGGTTCTATGGCTACACCTTC
v_call: TRBV7-3; clone_size: few; j_call: TRBJ2-2; d_call: TRBD2; cdr3_aa: CASSRTGLAGRTGELFF; cdr3_nt: TGTGCCAGCAGCCGAACTGGACTAGCGGGAAGGACCGGGGAGCTGTTTTTT
v_call: TRBV9; clone_size: once; j_call: TRBJ2-2; d_call: NA; cdr3_aa: CASSASGSNGELFF; cdr3_nt: TGTGCCAGCAGCGCCTCCGGTTCTAACGGGGAGCTGTTTTTT
v_call: TRBV12-3/TRBV12-4; clone_size: many; j_call: TRBJ1-2; d_call: TRBD1; cdr3_aa: CASSLQSGTGNGYTF; cdr3_nt: TGTGCCAGCAGTTTACAGTCCGGGACAGGGAATGGCTACACCTTC
v_call: TRBV3-1; clone_size: NA; j_call: TRBJ2-7; d_call: NA; cdr3_aa: CASSQRPEIFYEQYF; cdr3_nt: TGTGCCAGCAGCCAACGACCCGAAATCTTCTACGAGCAGTACTTC
v_call: TRBV29-1; clone_size: many; j_call: TRBJ2-3; d_call: NA; cdr3_aa: CSVEDSREASWFGTDTQYF; cdr3_nt: TGCAGCGTTGAAGATTCGAGGGAGGCCAGCTGGTTCGGCACAGATACGCAGTATTTT
v_call: TRBV9; clone_size: few; j_call: TRBJ2-7; d_call: NA; cdr3_aa: CASSPVGVDEQYF; cdr3_nt: TGTGCCAGCAGCCCCGTAGGGGTTGACGAGCAGTACTTC
v_call: TRBV28; clone_size: NA; j_call: TRBJ2-7; d_call: NA; cdr3_aa: CASSYLRGQASYEQYF; cdr3_nt: TGTGCCAGCAGTTACCTAAGAGGGCAAGCATCCTACGAGCAGTACTTC
v_call: TRBV20-1; clone_size: few; j_call: TRBJ2-7; d_call: TRBD2; cdr3_aa: CSARYVAKRGTNEQYF; cdr3_nt: TGCAGTGCTAGATATGTAGCCAAGCGGGGGACTAACGAGCAGTACTTC
v_call: TRBV7-2; clone_size: many; j_call: TRBJ2-1; d_call: TRBD2; cdr3_aa: CASQISGRQVPYNEQFF; cdr3_nt: TGTGCCAGCCAAATTAGCGGGAGGCAGGTCCCCTACAATGAGCAGTTCTTC
v_call: TRBV7-3; clone_size: few; j_call: TRBJ1-1; d_call: TRBD1; cdr3_aa: CASSLRPPGQGNTEAFF; cdr3_nt: TGTGCCAGCAGCTTACGGCCCCCGGGACAGGGGAACACTGAAGCTTTCTTT
v_call: TRBV12-3/TRBV12-4; clone_size: few; j_call: TRBJ2-6; d_call: NA; cdr3_aa: CASSPDGSRANVLTF; cdr3_nt: TGTGCCAGCAGCCCAGACGGTTCTAGGGCCAACGTCCTGACTTTC
v_call: TRBV6-5; clone_size: NA; j_call: TRBJ2-6; d_call: NA; cdr3_aa: CASSYDGPSGANVLTF; cdr3_nt: TGTGCCAGCAGTTACGATGGACCATCTGGGGCCAACGTCCTGACTTTC